The 26 T cell receptor beta chains given below trace back to one sample, sequenced in a study of CD8 T cells in ankylosing spondylitis. TCRdb re-called the 5' RACE reads with MiXCR, one entry per CDR3 protein. The sample includes a few hundred thousand distinct CDR3 sequences, roughly 12% of them seen just once. Sequencing was performed on blood, either unsorted or a sorted T cell fraction (not recorded which). All receptors derive from a female donor with ankylosing spondylitis or in good health (not recorded which).

The chain combines TRBV27 with TRBJ1-2; TRBD1 matches at 7 bases. The germline V gene encodes CDR1 MNHEY and CDR2 SMNVEV (reference sequence). J gave up 8 bases and V 5 bases, and 8 bases lay outside the gene matches. The length of the CDR3 is 13 residues. Written as DNA, the CDR3 is TGTGCCAGCAGTCCAACAGGGGTTAGAGGCTACACCTTC. It encodes CASSPTGVRGYTF.

This clonotype was seen many times. The J gene is TRBJ2-5, the V gene TRBV20-1; a possible D gene is TRBD2 (6 bases). Germline CDR1 DFQATT, CDR2 SNEGSKA (reference sequence). This CDR3 comprises 15 residues. V was cut by 2 bases and J by 1 base, with 14 bases left in between. CDR3 coding DNA: TGCAGTGCTAGACCTATACTGGGGGGCCAAGAGACCCAGTACTTC. Its protein is CSARPILGGQETQYF.

This clonotype was recorded at least ten times. J is TRBJ1-5 and V is TRBV20-1; no definite D call. The length of the CDR3 is 14 residues. Between the trimmed V and J ends, which lost 0 bases and 8 bases, there was a span of 14 bases. Looked up from germline, CDR1 is DFQATT and CDR2 is SNEGSKA (reference sequence). The CDR3 sequence: CSARDRLTAEPQHF. CDR3 in DNA: TGCAGTGCTAGAGATCGTCTTACGGCGGAGCCCCAGCATTTT.

This clonotype has more than one count but fewer than ten. This chain connects TRBV5-1 to TRBJ2-7; 13 bases are shared with TRBD2. Germline lookup yields CDR1 SGHRS and CDR2 YFSETQ. This CDR3 comprises 15 residues. Germline trimming cut 3 bases from V and 5 bases from J; bases unmatched to any gene: 5. The CDR3 nucleotides read TGCGCCAGCAGCTCGATCGGACTAGCGGGAGACGAGCAGTACTTC. Amino acid sequence: CASSSIGLAGDEQYF.

As regards this clonotype: A much bigger clone sits one base away, suggesting this may be a read error. This sequence joins TRBV4-3 and TRBJ2-3; tentatively, D is TRBD2 (6 bases). The CDR3 consists of 14 residues. Germline V gene data show CDR1 as LGHNA and CDR2 as YSLEER. Between the trimmed V and J ends, which lost 2 bases and 8 bases, there was a span of 14 bases. CDR3 bases: TGCGCCAGCAGCCAACAATCACGGGACTGTACGCAGTATTTT. Amino acids: CASSQQSRDCTQYF.

This sequence joins TRBV4-2 and TRBJ1-1; no definite D call. CDR1 is LGHNA and CDR2 is YNFKEQ in the germline V gene. The V end was cut by 4 bases, the J end by 1 base, with 13 bases between. This CDR3 is built from 15 residues. The CDR3 loop reads CASSPAHWSNTEAFF. The CDR3 DNA follows: TGTGCCAGCAGCCCCGCCCATTGGTCGAACACTGAAGCTTTCTTT.

The gene calls are TRBV5-5 and TRBJ2-2; 7 bases are shared with TRBD1. After removal of 4 bases from V and 5 bases from J, the junction contained 2 bases not matched to a gene. The CDR3 totals 13 residues. Looked up from germline, CDR1 is SGHKS and CDR2 is YYEKEE (reference sequence). DNA of the CDR3: TGTGCCAGCAGCGGGACAGCAACCGGGGAGCTGTTTTTT. Amino acid sequence: CASSGTATGELFF. Full variable domain (missing parts from reference TRBV5-5 and TRBJ2-2): DAGVTQSPTHLIKTRGQQVTLRCSPISGHKSVSWYQQVLGQGPQFIFQYYEKEERGRGNFPDRFSARQFPNYSSELNVNALLLGDSALYLCASSGTATGELFFGEGSRLTVL.

This clonotype was seen ten or more times. The V call is TRBV15, the J call TRBJ1-1, with a tentative D call TRBD1 (6 bases). Germline-derived CDR1 and CDR2 are LNHNV and YYDKDF (reference sequence). Trimming cost V 0 bases and J 8 bases, with 16 bases left between them. The CDR3 covers 15 residues. The CDR3 spells CATSRDSRGVSEAFF. CDR3 sequence (DNA): TGTGCCACCAGCAGAGATAGCAGGGGAGTGAGCGAAGCTTTCTTT.

The chain's CDR3 is CASLTVAGGYYEQYF. The CDR3 DNA follows: TGTGCCAGTTTGACCGTAGCGGGAGGATACTACGAGCAGTACTTC. The genes are TRBV6-1 and TRBJ2-7, with 10 positions matching TRBD2. The CDR3 consists of 15 residues. From germline, CDR1 is MNHNS and CDR2 SASEGT. J was trimmed by 3 bases and V by 9 bases; bases with no gene match: 11.

This clonotype has a count of ten or more. This sequence joins TRBV7-4 and TRBJ2-3; D may be TRBD1 (5 bases). This CDR3 has 15 amino acids. CDR1 is SGHVT, CDR2 SQSDAQ, per germline. The V end was cut by 6 bases, the J end by 1 base, with 14 bases between. CDR3 DNA: TGTGCCAGCAGTCTGACAGAGCTTTGCACAGATACGCAGTATTTT. It codes for CASSLTELCTDTQYF.

In this sample, this clonotype turned up many times. The rearrangement links TRBV9 to TRBJ2-1; 13 bases align to TRBD2. Trimming cost V 3 bases and J 7 bases; bases outside gene matches: 7. The CDR3 has 16 residues. Germline loops: CDR1 SGDLS, CDR2 YYNGEE. CDR3 amino acids: CASSAGLAGVNNEQFF. The CDR3 nucleotides are TGTGCCAGCAGCGCTGGACTAGCGGGAGTAAATAATGAGCAGTTCTTC.

This clonotype came up many times. Germline and junction disagree at one end, which may indicate a read error. The genes are TRBV12-3 or TRBV12-4 and TRBJ1-3; D ambiguous. CDR3 length equals 13 residues. The CDR3 DNA follows: TGCGCCAGCAGCCCGAGCTCTGGAAACACCATATATTTT. It encodes CASSPSSGNTIYF.

This clonotype was detected ten times or more. The chain joins TRBV12-3 or TRBV12-4 to TRBJ1-1, with unresolved D. The CDR3 extends over 12 amino acids. The V and J ends lost 6 bases and 5 bases respectively, with 10 bases between them. CDR3 amino acids: CASSSLETEAFF. Written as DNA, the CDR3 is TGTGCCAGCAGCTCCCTGGAGACTGAAGCTTTCTTT.

The DNA of the CDR3 is TGTGCCAGCAGCCTTACAGGGACAGGGGGAACGCCCCAGCATTTT. Translating gives CASSLTGTGGTPQHF. This chain uses TRBV5-6 with TRBJ1-5; 11 positions match TRBD1. The J segment lost 9 bases and the V segment lost 4 bases, leaving 9 bases of the junction unmatched. The germline gives CDR1 SGHDT, CDR2 YYEEEE. The CDR3 sequence is 15 residues long.

This clonotype was counted a few times. The rearrangement uses TRBV28 and TRBJ2-1; TRBD2 agrees at 12 bases. Looked up from germline, CDR1 is MDHEN and CDR2 is SYDVKM. The CDR3 extends over 19 amino acids. The ends lost 7 bases at V and 10 bases at J; junction bases unmatched: 23. The CDR3 loop reads CASNLEAGIWLAGGGEQFF. The CDR3 DNA follows: TGTGCCAGCAACTTGGAGGCAGGGATCTGGCTAGCGGGAGGGGGAGAGCAGTTCTTC.

This clonotype has more than one count but fewer than ten. The rearrangement links TRBV7-8 to TRBJ1-5; 7 nucleotides align to TRBD1. V dropped 5 bases and J dropped 5; count of bases not matched to a gene: 3. The CDR3 extends over 13 amino acids. The germline V gene encodes CDR1 SGHVS and CDR2 FQNEAQ. The CDR3, as DNA: TGTGCCAGCAGCCGGGACAGTTATCAGCCCCAGCATTTT. It specifies CASSRDSYQPQHF.

This clonotype has more than one count but fewer than ten. V gene TRBV10-3 combines with J gene TRBJ2-1, with 8 bases fitting TRBD2. Germline trimming cut 7 bases from V and 0 bases from J; bases unmatched to any gene: 5. The germline gives CDR1 ENHRY, CDR2 SYGVKD. The CDR3 totals 15 residues. CDR3 sequence reads: CAIKAGVSSYNEQFF. The CDR3, as DNA: TGTGCCATCAAAGCGGGAGTCAGCTCCTACAATGAGCAGTTCTTC.

This clonotype has a handful of counts. This sequence joins TRBV20-1 and TRBJ2-3; tentative D call: TRBD1 (6 bases). Between the trimmed V and J ends, which lost 5 bases and 3 bases, there was a span of 18 bases. The CDR3 length is 15 residues. Per germline, CDR1 DFQATT and CDR2 SNEGSKA (reference sequence). CDR3 sequence reads: CSAATGISLTDTQYF. The CDR3 coding sequence is TGCAGTGCTGCTACAGGGATCTCCCTTACAGATACGCAGTATTTT.

This clonotype has just one count. The chain is built from TRBV7-9 and TRBJ2-3, with a weak D call TRBD2 (5 bases). The CDR3 loop spans 15 amino acids. The germline V gene has CDR1 SEHNR and CDR2 FQNEAQ (reference sequence). The ends were cut back, 5 bases at V and 2 bases at J, with 14 bases in the middle. The DNA of the CDR3 is TGTGCCAGCAGCCCCCAGCTAGCCAACACAGATACGCAGTATTTT. It is translated as CASSPQLANTDTQYF.

In this sample, this clonotype turned up many times. CDR3 residues: CASSEPQTVNEQFF. In DNA form, the CDR3 reads TGTGCCAGCAGCGAACCCCAAACAGTCAATGAGCAGTTCTTC. The chain employs TRBV28 and TRBJ2-1; D gene unclear. This CDR3 is 14 amino acids long. Germline assignment: CDR1 MDHEN and CDR2 SYDVKM. The V end lost 6 bases, the J end lost 6 bases, and 15 bases lay between the germline ends.

This clonotype has only a few counts. This chain joins TRBV7-2 and TRBJ1-2; 10 bases line up with TRBD1. With V trimmed by 4 bases and J by 14 bases, 10 bases remained unmatched. The germline V gene encodes CDR1 SGHTA and CDR2 FQGNSA. The CDR3 runs 13 residues. CDR3 bases: TGTGCCAGCAGCTCTCGGGACAGGGGCGCCATAACCTTC. Encoded protein: CASSSRDRGAITF.

This clonotype came up a few times. The chain recombines TRBV6-2 or TRBV6-3 with TRBJ1-2; 8 bases are shared with TRBD1. CDR3 length: 14 amino acids. The V and J ends lost 6 bases and 2 bases, in that order; junction bases with no gene match: 5. The germline V gene has CDR1 MNHEY and CDR2 SVGEGT. The chain's CDR3 is CASRLAGGNYGYTF. CDR3 nucleotide sequence: TGTGCCAGCAGGCTTGCAGGGGGCAACTATGGCTACACCTTC.

This clonotype has more than one count but fewer than ten. The rearrangement links TRBV5-1 to TRBJ2-7, with 8 bases that match TRBD1. Germline-derived CDR1 and CDR2 are SGHRS and YFSETQ. The CDR3 covers 18 residues. J lost 4 bases, V lost 4 bases, and 19 bases had no gene match. This CDR3 reads CASSTWGTSGTGGYEQYF. Written as DNA, the CDR3 is TGCGCCAGCAGCACTTGGGGAACCTCCGGGACAGGCGGTTACGAGCAGTACTTC.

This clonotype was detected many times. V and J are TRBV5-8 and TRBJ2-6; a weak D match, TRBD1 (5 bases). This CDR3 spans 15 amino acids. Germline V gene sequence: CDR1 SGHTS, CDR2 YDEGEE. V lost 0 bases and J 4 bases, leaving 8 bases between the germline ends. The CDR3 nucleotides read TGTGCCAGCAGCTTGGGACAGCTGGGGGCCAACGTCCTGACTTTC. Translating gives CASSLGQLGANVLTF. Looking up the rest from reference TRBV5-8 and TRBJ2-6 gives the full variable domain: EAGVTQSPTHLIKTRGQQATLRCSPISGHTSVYWYQQALGLGLQFLLWYDEGEERNRGNFPPRFSGRQFPNYSSELNVNALELEDSALYLCASSLGQLGANVLTFGAGSRLTVL.

This clonotype was observed a handful of times. This sequence joins TRBV7-8 and TRBJ2-7; D is possibly TRBD2 (7 bases). This CDR3 region has 14 residues. Germline V gene sequence: CDR1 SGHVS, CDR2 FQNEAQ. Trimming took off 6 bases at V and 5 bases at J, with 17 bases between the two ends. In DNA, the CDR3 is TGTGCCAGCAGGAGGGGGGGGGTGGCCGACGAGCAGTACTTC. Translation gives CASRRGGVADEQYF.

Many counts were recorded for this clonotype. J is TRBJ2-5 and V is TRBV14, with D unclear. Between the trimmed V and J ends, which lost 5 bases and 6 bases, there was a span of 7 bases. This CDR3 is 11 amino acids long. CDR1 is SGHDN and CDR2 is FVKESK in the germline V gene. CDR3 loop: CASSIEQTQYF. DNA for the CDR3: TGTGCCAGCAGCATCGAACAGACCCAGTACTTC.